Following are 27 T cell receptor beta chains from one sample sequenced in a study of CD8 T cells in ankylosing spondylitis. TCRdb itself ran the 5' RACE reads through MiXCR, one entry per CDR3 protein. The sample has about 340,000 distinct CDR3 sequences; approximately 22% are singletons. The sample comprised blood, either unsorted or a sorted T cell fraction (not recorded which). The receptors derive from a male donor with ankylosing spondylitis or in good health (not recorded which).

Regarding this clonotype: At one end, the junction sequence differs from germline, possibly due to a read error. The rearrangement joins TRBV7-6 to TRBJ2-3; no definite D call. The CDR3 totals 14 residues. Germline V lookup: CDR1 SGHVS, CDR2 FNYEAQ. Here the CDR3 reads CASSLISSTDTRYF. The CDR3 coding sequence is TGTGCCAGCAGCTTAATTAGCTCCACAGATACGCGGTATTTT.

The rearrangement links TRBV6-1 to TRBJ2-3; 7 nucleotides align to TRBD2. The CDR3 is 15 residues long. CDR1 is MNHNS, CDR2 SASEGT, per germline. After removal of 3 bases from V and 3 bases from J, the junction contained 6 bases not matched to a gene. Written as DNA, the CDR3 is TGTGCCAGCAGTGAGGGGGGGAGTTTGACAGATACGCAGTATTTT. Protein sequence: CASSEGGSLTDTQYF.

A few counts support this clonotype. This chain uses TRBV4-1 with TRBJ2-7, with 12 bases lining up with TRBD1. V was pared by 3 bases and J by 2 bases, with 8 bases of the junction left unmatched. Germline lookup yields CDR1 MGHRA and CDR2 YSYEKL. This CDR3 region has 17 residues. CDR3 residues: CASSHEGGTGGPYEQYF. CDR3 in DNA: TGCGCCAGCAGCCATGAAGGGGGGACAGGGGGCCCCTACGAGCAGTACTTC.

This clonotype was seen more than once but under ten times. The V call is TRBV6-5, the J call TRBJ2-3; D is unclear. Germline loops: CDR1 MNHEY, CDR2 SVGAGI. This CDR3 region has 13 residues. V was pared by 3 bases and J by 4 bases, with 8 bases between. The chain's CDR3 is CASSYFRADTQYF. DNA for the CDR3: TGTGCCAGCAGTTATTTTAGGGCAGATACGCAGTATTTT.

The chain joins TRBV27 to TRBJ2-3; the D gene is possibly TRBD2 (5 bases). The V end was cut by 6 bases, the J end by 5 bases, with 9 bases between. The germline V gene encodes CDR1 MNHEY and CDR2 SMNVEV (reference sequence). This CDR3 has 12 residues. The CDR3 DNA reads TGTGCCAGCAGGGCCCGGGGAGATACGCAGTATTTT. This codes for CASRARGDTQYF.

Only a few counts were recorded for this clonotype. V gene TRBV3-1 combines with J gene TRBJ2-5; D might be TRBD1 (5 bases). The V gene lost 0 bases and the J gene lost 5 bases, with 13 bases spanning the gap. The CDR3 is 15 residues long. The V gene's germline CDR1 is LGHDT and CDR2 YNNKEL (reference sequence). The CDR3 sequence: CASSQDRQGIETQYF. The CDR3 nucleotides read TGTGCCAGCAGCCAAGATCGGCAGGGAATCGAGACCCAGTACTTC.

This clonotype was counted between two and nine times. The V call is TRBV6-6, the J call TRBJ1-4; no definite D call. The V gene's germline CDR1 is MNHNY and CDR2 SVGAGI (reference sequence). The CDR3 sequence is 13 residues long. Deletions cut 2 bases from V and 1 base from J, with 2 bases between. For the CDR3, the DNA is TGTGCCAGCAGTTACAGAACTAATGAAAAACTGTTTTTT. It yields the protein CASSYRTNEKLFF.

The gene calls are TRBV12-3 or TRBV12-4 and TRBJ2-1; no clear D. The CDR3 has 11 amino acids. Trimming shortened V by 5 bases and J by 7 bases, and 6 bases separated the two germline ends. The CDR3 DNA reads as TGTGCCAGCAGTATGATAAATGAGCAGTTCTTC. It is translated as CASSMINEQFF.

DNA for the CDR3: TGTGCCAGCAGCCGAGACGGACTAGCGGGGGGGATGAGCTCCTACAATGAGCAGTTCTTC. Protein sequence: CASSRDGLAGGMSSYNEQFF. This chain links TRBV21-1 with TRBJ2-1; the table assigns TRBD2, which was not confirmed against the DNA. TRBV21-1 is designated a pseudogene. This CDR3 has 20 residues.

This rearrangement joins TRBV4-2 to TRBJ2-3; D gene unclear. The germline gives CDR1 LGHNA, CDR2 YNFKEQ. Trimming took 4 bases from V and 4 from J, leaving 9 bases between them. The CDR3 covers 13 residues. For the CDR3, the DNA is TGTGCCAGCAGCCCCATACTATCAGATACGCAGTATTTT. Amino acids: CASSPILSDTQYF.

This clonotype has just a few counts. The chain employs TRBV2 and TRBJ1-2; perhaps TRBD1 as D (6 bases). This CDR3 spans 15 amino acids. With 10 bases removed from V and 7 bases from J, the gap between germline ends came to 25 bases. Germline V CDR1 and CDR2: SNHLY, FYNNEI. CDR3 amino acids: CATKVGGGPVRGYTF. The DNA for the CDR3 is TGTGCCACTAAGGTGGGGGGCGGTCCGGTTCGTGGCTACACCTTC.

This clonotype has just a few counts. This chain uses TRBV10-3 with TRBJ2-7; 9 nucleotides agree with TRBD2. CDR3 length equals 16 residues. J gave up 2 bases and V 0 bases, and 5 bases lay outside the gene matches. The germline gives CDR1 ENHRY, CDR2 SYGVKD. Here the CDR3 reads CAISESGAGGPYEQYF. The CDR3 bases are TGTGCCATCAGTGAGTCCGGGGCGGGGGGGCCCTACGAGCAGTACTTC.

A few counts support this clonotype. V gene TRBV20-1 combines with J gene TRBJ2-3; perhaps D is TRBD1 or TRBD2 (5 bases each). Germline V gives CDR1 DFQATT, CDR2 SNEGSKA (reference sequence). The V gene lost 3 bases and the J gene lost 0 bases, with 13 bases spanning the gap. CDR3 length: 15 amino acids. This CDR3 reads CSASPRGLSTDTQYF. For the CDR3, the DNA is TGCAGTGCTAGTCCCCGGGGCCTCAGCACAGATACGCAGTATTTT.

The genes are TRBV20-1 and TRBJ2-4; 7 bases fit TRBD2. CDR3 length equals 14 residues. The germline V gene encodes CDR1 DFQATT and CDR2 SNEGSKA (reference sequence). The J segment lost 4 bases and the V segment lost 6 bases, leaving 9 bases of the junction unmatched. The CDR3 bases are TGCAGTGCGCCCTCCAGGGAGGGGAAAAACATTCAGTACTTC. Its translation: CSAPSREGKNIQYF.

There are a few counts of this clonotype. V usage is TRBV20-1 and J usage is TRBJ1-1; D not resolved. Trimming pared 6 bases from V and 2 bases from J, leaving 13 bases between. The CDR3 is 13 amino acids. Germline V gene lookup returns CDR1 DFQATT and CDR2 SNEGSKA (reference sequence). The CDR3, as DNA: TGCAGTGCCAGACCCCGTGTCAACACTGAAGCTTTCTTT. Amino acids: CSARPRVNTEAFF.

The chain joins TRBV28 to TRBJ2-1; 11 nucleotides match TRBD2. The CDR3 length is 16 residues. Germline CDR1 is MDHEN and CDR2 is SYDVKM. V lost 2 bases, J lost 5 bases, and 5 bases stayed unmatched. CDR3 DNA: TGTGCCAGCAGTTTACCCACTAGCGGGGGAGACAATGAGCAGTTCTTC. It codes for CASSLPTSGGDNEQFF.

V is TRBV11-2 and J is TRBJ2-3, with D perhaps being TRBD1 or TRBD2 (5 bases each). CDR3 size: 16 residues. Trimming stripped 4 bases from V and 4 bases from J, with 18 bases between. Germline CDR1 reads SGHAT; CDR2 reads FQNNGV. The CDR3 nucleotides are TGTGCCAGCAGCTCCGGCCGGGGCAGAGGCGCAGATACGCAGTATTTT. This translates into CASSSGRGRGADTQYF.

This clonotype appeared once. The rearrangement joins TRBV30 to TRBJ1-2, with D perhaps TRBD1 (5 bases). Trimming shortened V by 0 bases and J by 3 bases, and 8 bases separated the two germline ends. CDR3 length: 13 residues. From germline, CDR1 is GTSNPN and CDR2 SVGIG (reference sequence). The CDR3 nucleotides are TGTGCCTGGAGTGTGGGGCAGCACTATGGCTACACCTTC. Protein sequence: CAWSVGQHYGYTF.

This chain connects TRBV10-3 to TRBJ2-5, with D perhaps matching TRBD1 (6 bases). CDR1 is ENHRY and CDR2 is SYGVKD in the germline V gene. The CDR3 totals 15 residues. V lost 4 bases and J 5 bases, leaving 17 bases between the germline ends. This CDR3 reads CAISVPDSPRETQYF. CDR3 nucleotides: TGTGCCATCAGTGTTCCGGACAGCCCTAGGGAGACCCAGTACTTC.

In its sample, this clonotype was seen a few times. V is TRBV12-3 or TRBV12-4 and J is TRBJ1-5; D may be TRBD1 (5 bases). CDR3 size: 14 residues. Deletions cut 5 bases from V and 10 bases from J, with 18 bases between. The CDR3 nucleotides are TGTGCCAGCAGTGCACAACAGGCGGGGGGACCCCAGCATTTT. This translates into CASSAQQAGGPQHF.

The V and J genes are TRBV4-1 and TRBJ1-1, with TRBD1 as a possible D gene (5 bases). Trimming left V 4 bases short and J 3 bases short, with 24 bases between. Per the germline V gene, CDR1 is MGHRA and CDR2 is YSYEKL. The CDR3 consists of 18 residues. The CDR3 sequence: CASSPRRAGRNRDTEAFF. The CDR3 DNA reads as TGCGCCAGCAGCCCGCGGCGGGCAGGGAGAAATCGGGACACTGAAGCTTTCTTT.

The V gene is TRBV3-1, the J gene TRBJ2-5; no firm D call. The germline CDR1 and CDR2 sequences are LGHDT and YNNKEL (reference sequence). V lost 1 base and J 0 bases, leaving 12 bases between the germline ends. The CDR3 contains 16 residues. The CDR3 reads CASSQGADLYQETQYF. CDR3 nucleotide sequence: TGTGCCAGCAGCCAAGGGGCAGACCTCTACCAAGAGACCCAGTACTTC.

The sample holds a few counts of this clonotype. The chain uses TRBV10-2 and TRBJ2-5; 13 nucleotides match TRBD2. Per the germline V gene, CDR1 is WSHSY and CDR2 is SAAADI. After removal of 4 bases from V and 5 bases from J, the junction contained 4 bases not matched to a gene. The CDR3 sequence is 15 residues long. This chain's CDR3 is CASSAVGLAGETQYF. CDR3 nucleotide sequence: TGCGCCAGCAGTGCCGTGGGACTAGCGGGGGAGACCCAGTACTTC.

V usage is TRBV11-2 and J usage is TRBJ2-1, with 8 nucleotides matching TRBD2. With V trimmed by 7 bases and J by 2 bases, 7 bases remained unmatched. Germline CDR1 and CDR2: SGHAT and FQNNGV. This CDR3 contains 15 residues. The CDR3 nucleotides are TGTGCCAGCAACCCGATAGCGGGAACCTACAATGAGCAGTTCTTC. Translating gives CASNPIAGTYNEQFF. The entire variable domain, with the rest obtained from reference TRBV11-2 and TRBJ2-1, is as follows: EAGVAQSPRYKIIEKRQSVAFWCNPISGHATLYWYQQILGQGPKLLIQFQNNGVVDDSQLPKDRFSAERLKGVDSTLKIQPAKLEDSAVYLCASNPIAGTYNEQFFGPGTRLTVL.

This sequence joins TRBV15 and TRBJ2-3, with 8 bases fitting TRBD1. J lost 6 bases, V lost 3 bases, and 11 bases had no gene match. The germline V gene has CDR1 LNHNV and CDR2 YYDKDF (reference sequence). The CDR3 has 16 residues. The CDR3 DNA sequence: TGTGCCACCAGCAGTGGCACAGGGGGAAGTGAGGATACGCAGTATTTT. Translating gives CATSSGTGGSEDTQYF.

This clonotype was seen a handful of times. This chain connects TRBV6-2 or TRBV6-3 to TRBJ2-1; tentatively, D is TRBD1 or TRBD2 (5 bases each). Germline V lookup: CDR1 MNHEY, CDR2 SVGEGT. The germline V and J ends were trimmed by 8 bases and 10 bases, with 15 bases remaining between them. This CDR3 has 12 residues. CDR3 nucleotides: TGTGCCAGCGCTGGGACGGCAATCGAGCAGTTCTTC. This translates into CASAGTAIEQFF.

In this sample, this clonotype turned up a few times. V is TRBV20-1 and J is TRBJ1-1; no firm D call. V gave up 6 bases and J gave up 0 bases, with 8 bases separating them. The CDR3 runs to 12 residues. Germline V gene lookup returns CDR1 DFQATT and CDR2 SNEGSKA (reference sequence). The CDR3 region has the DNA TGCAGTGCAAGTCAGATGAACACTGAAGCTTTCTTT. The encoded protein is CSASQMNTEAFF.